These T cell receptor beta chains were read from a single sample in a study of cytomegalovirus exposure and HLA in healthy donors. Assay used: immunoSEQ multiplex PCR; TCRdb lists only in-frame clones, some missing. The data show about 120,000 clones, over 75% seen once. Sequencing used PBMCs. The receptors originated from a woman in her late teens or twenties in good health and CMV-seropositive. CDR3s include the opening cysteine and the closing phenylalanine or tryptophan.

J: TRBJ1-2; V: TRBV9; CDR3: CASSGQGTGRVDGYTF
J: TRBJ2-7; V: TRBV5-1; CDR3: CASQRGQGADEQYF
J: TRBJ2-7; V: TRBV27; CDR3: CASSLDWTNEQYF
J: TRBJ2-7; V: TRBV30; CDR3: CAWGDSPVSYEQYF
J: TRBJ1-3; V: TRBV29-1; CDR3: CSVAESSSGNTIYF
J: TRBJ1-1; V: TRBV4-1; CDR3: CASSQVGQGIGAFF
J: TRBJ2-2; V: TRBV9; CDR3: CASSPGLAGLTGELFF
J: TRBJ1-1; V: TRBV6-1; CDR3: CASTTNTEAFF
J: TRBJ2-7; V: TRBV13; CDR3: CASSLRLQPHEQYF
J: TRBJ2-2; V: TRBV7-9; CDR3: CASSLGAGLNTGELFF
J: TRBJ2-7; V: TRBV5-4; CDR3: CASSKETSVFSYEQYF
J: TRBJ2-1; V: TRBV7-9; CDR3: CASRPGQGVYNEQFF
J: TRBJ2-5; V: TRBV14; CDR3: CASSRDPGETQYF
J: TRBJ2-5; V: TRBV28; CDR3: CASSPRTGDTQETQYF
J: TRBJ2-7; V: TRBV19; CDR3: CASSTGTSGRRYEQYF
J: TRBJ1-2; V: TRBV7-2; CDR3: CASSLMPGLGNYGYTF
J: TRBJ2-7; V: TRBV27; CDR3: CASSFQGAGAGGPDEQYF
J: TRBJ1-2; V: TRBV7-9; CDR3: CASSLGGGEGYGYTF
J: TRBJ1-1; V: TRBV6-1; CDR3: CASSDGTGGREAFF
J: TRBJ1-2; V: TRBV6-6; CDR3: CASSYSNRGFSDGYTF
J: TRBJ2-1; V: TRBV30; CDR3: CAWSRGGGFAEQFF
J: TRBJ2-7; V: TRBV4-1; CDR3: CASSQDGSYEQYF
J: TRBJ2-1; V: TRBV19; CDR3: CASRPTDRPYNEQFF
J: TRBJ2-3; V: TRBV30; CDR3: CAWSEGQAGRTDTQYF
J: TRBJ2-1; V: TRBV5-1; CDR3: CASSLAGGGTAHNEQFF
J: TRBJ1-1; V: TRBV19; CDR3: CASSTLTGAYGQDTEAFF
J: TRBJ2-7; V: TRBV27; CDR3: CASSLILFSYEQYF
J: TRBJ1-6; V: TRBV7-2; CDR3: CASSRDSYNSPLHF
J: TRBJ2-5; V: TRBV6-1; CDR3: CASSAQYRGETQYF
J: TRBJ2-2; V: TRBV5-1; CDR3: CASSRTGTGVLTGELFF
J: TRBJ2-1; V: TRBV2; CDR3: CASSVIQAYNEQFF